These T cell receptor beta chains were read from a single sample in a study of siplizumab effects on memory and regulatory T cells. The repertoire was sequenced with immunoSEQ multiplex PCR; TCRdb's copy has only in-frame clones and lacks some. In the table there are some 96,000 clones, about 95% of which are singletons. The sequenced sample consisted of non-Treg CD4+ T cells sorted from blood. These receptor sequences come from a human donor in good health. The CDR3 runs from the conserved cysteine through the conserved F or W. A D gene is named only where the DNA matches it firmly. Size is omitted from some rows. Given values are once, few, many or a class for expanded clones.

length | size | J | D | V | CDR3 | DNA
14 | NA | TRBJ2-7 | NA | TRBV18 | CASSPPGLPYEQYF | TGTGCCAGCTCACCACCGGGACTCCCCTACGAGCAGTACTTC
11 | NA | TRBJ1-2 | NA | TRBV6-5 | CAIISNYGYTF | TGTGCCATTATTAGCAACTATGGCTACACCTTC
11 | NA | TRBJ1-4 | NA | TRBV6-5 | CATGLNEKLFF | TGTGCCACAGGACTGAATGAAAAACTGTTTTTT
20 | NA | TRBJ2-2 | NA | TRBV28 | CASSLVYRSSGVNPTGELFF | TGTGCCAGCAGTTTAGTTTACCGGTCGTCGGGGGTCAACCCCACCGGGGAGCTGTTTTTT
13 | NA | TRBJ1-1 | NA | TRBV6-4 | CASSLALNTEAFF | TGTGCCAGCAGTTTGGCTCTGAACACTGAAGCTTTCTTT
15 | NA | TRBJ2-5 | TRBD1 | TRBV2 | CASSENRGLQETQYF | TGTGCCAGCAGTGAAAACAGGGGCCTACAAGAGACCCAGTACTTC
21 | once | TRBJ2-5 | TRBD2 | TRBV4-1 | CASSQDAPASGRIGQQETQYF | TGCGCCAGCAGCCAAGATGCCCCGGCTAGCGGGAGAATCGGTCAACAAGAGACCCAGTACTTC
14 | NA | TRBJ2-2 | TRBD1 | TRBV6-4 | CASSGEGGIGELFF | TGTGCCAGCAGTGGGGAAGGGGGCATCGGGGAGCTGTTTTTT
15 | NA | TRBJ2-3 | TRBD1 | TRBV19 | CASTPTGGGTDTQYF | TGTGCCAGTACCCCGACAGGGGGAGGCACAGATACGCAGTATTTT
13 | NA | TRBJ2-7 | NA | TRBV28 | CASSLWGAPEQYF | TGTGCCAGCAGCCTCTGGGGGGCGCCCGAGCAGTACTTC
17 | NA | TRBJ2-5 | TRBD1 | TRBV15 | CATSSLGQGIREETQYF | TGTGCCACCAGCAGTCTCGGACAGGGTATCCGAGAAGAGACCCAGTACTTC
18 | NA | TRBJ2-7 | TRBD2 | TRBV14 | CASSPGRKGLADSYEQYF | TGTGCCAGCAGCCCGGGGAGGAAGGGACTAGCGGACTCCTACGAGCAGTACTTC
14 | NA | TRBJ1-2 | NA | TRBV27 | CASSTGLSGYGYTF | TGTGCCAGCAGTACTGGACTGTCTGGTTATGGCTACACCTTC
16 | NA | TRBJ2-1 | TRBD2 | TRBV7-9 | CASSLVGPAGYNEQFF | TGTGCCAGCAGCTTAGTAGGCCCAGCGGGGTACAATGAGCAGTTCTTC
15 | NA | TRBJ2-7 | TRBD1 | TRBV2 | CASSVRTGGFGEQYF | TGTGCCAGCAGTGTCAGGACAGGGGGTTTTGGAGAGCAGTACTTC
15 | NA | TRBJ2-5 | NA | TRBV11-2 | CASSLAPSAQETQYF | TGTGCCAGCAGCTTAGCCCCTAGCGCGCAAGAGACCCAGTACTTC
12 | NA | TRBJ1-3 | NA | TRBV30 | CAWTGSGNTIYF | TGTGCCTGGACAGGTTCTGGAAACACCATATATTTT
16 | NA | TRBJ2-2 | TRBD2 | TRBV28 | CASSPSGVGKAGELFF | TGTGCCAGCAGCCCTAGCGGTGTGGGTAAAGCCGGGGAGCTGTTTTTT
12 | once | TRBJ2-7 | NA | TRBV11-2 | CASSLASHEQYF | TGTGCCAGCAGCTTAGCTAGCCACGAGCAGTACTTC
13 | NA | TRBJ1-5 | NA | TRBV6-1 | CASIGRREQPQHF | TGTGCCAGCATCGGGCGCAGGGAACAGCCCCAGCATTTT
15 | NA | TRBJ2-7 | TRBD2 | TRBV5-1 | CASRNSGRALYEQYF | TGCGCCAGCAGAAATAGCGGGAGGGCCCTCTACGAGCAGTACTTC
15 | NA | TRBJ1-5 | TRBD1 | TRBV7-6 | CASSFKTGWEQPQHF | TGTGCCAGCAGCTTTAAGACAGGGTGGGAGCAGCCCCAGCATTTT
12 | NA | TRBJ2-7 | NA | TRBV19 | CASSPVEGRQYF | TGTGCCAGTAGTCCCGTGGAGGGACGGCAGTACTTC
14 | NA | TRBJ2-1 | NA | TRBV9 | CASSSLASYNEQFF | TGTGCCAGCAGCAGCCTAGCGAGCTACAATGAGCAGTTCTTC
22 | NA | TRBJ2-5 | TRBD2 | TRBV19 | CASSPPPLPGLAGGPEGKTQYF | TGTGCCAGTAGTCCTCCCCCCCTACCGGGACTAGCGGGAGGACCGGAAGGGAAGACCCAGTACTTC
15 | NA | TRBJ2-7 | NA | TRBV18 | CASSTRDGSRYEQYF | TGTGCCAGCTCAACACGGGACGGGAGTCGCTACGAGCAGTACTTC
16 | NA | TRBJ2-2 | TRBD1 | TRBV28 | CASRTAGGANTGELFF | TGTGCCAGCAGGACGGCAGGGGGCGCTAACACCGGGGAGCTGTTTTTT
16 | NA | TRBJ1-5 | TRBD1 | TRBV15 | CATSSLTGGQNQPQHF | TGTGCCACCAGTTCGTTGACAGGGGGCCAGAATCAGCCCCAGCATTTT
17 | once | TRBJ2-3 | TRBD2 | TRBV7-8 | CASSLVATSGRGNTQYF | TGTGCCAGCAGCTTAGTTGCGACTAGCGGGAGGGGAAATACGCAGTATTTT
14 | NA | TRBJ1-2 | NA | TRBV7-9 | CASSLTLPNYGYTF | TGTGCCAGCAGCCTGACATTACCTAACTATGGCTACACCTTC
16 | NA | TRBJ2-1 | NA | TRBV7-3 | CASSLNGGATYNEQFF | TGTGCCAGCAGCTTAAACGGCGGAGCCACCTACAATGAGCAGTTCTTC
10 | NA | TRBJ2-1 | NA | TRBV20-1 | CSAGSNEQFF | TGCAGTGCGGGCTCCAATGAGCAGTTCTTC
14 | NA | TRBJ2-2 | TRBD1 | TRBV5-5 | CASSLGQDTGELFF | TGTGCCAGCAGCTTAGGACAGGACACCGGGGAGCTGTTTTTT
17 | NA | TRBJ1-1 | NA | TRBV28 | CASSLIMARGRHTEAFF | TGTGCCAGCAGTTTAATTATGGCTCGCGGGAGGCACACTGAAGCTTTCTTT
13 | NA | TRBJ2-1 | NA | TRBV7-8 | CASSATGPNEQFF | TGTGCCAGCAGCGCTACAGGGCCCAATGAGCAGTTCTTC
11 | NA | TRBJ2-7 | NA | TRBV6-5 | CASSYTDGQYF | TGTGCCAGCAGTTACACAGATGGGCAGTACTTC
16 | NA | TRBJ2-1 | TRBD2 | TRBV7-2 | CASSLAGGAGGDEQFF | TGTGCCAGCAGCTTAGCCGGCGGGGCGGGAGGCGATGAGCAGTTCTTC
13 | NA | TRBJ1-1 | NA | TRBV2 | CASRGRRDTEAFF | TGTGCCAGCAGGGGACGTCGGGACACTGAAGCTTTCTTT
17 | NA | TRBJ2-3 | NA | TRBV9 | CASSVRLGPPGADTQYF | TGTGCCAGCAGCGTCCGCCTGGGGCCGCCTGGCGCAGATACGCAGTATTTT
12 | NA | TRBJ2-5 | NA | TRBV7-2 | CASSLFAETQYF | TGTGCCAGCAGCTTATTTGCTGAGACCCAGTACTTC
12 | once | TRBJ2-5 | NA | TRBV7-6 | CASSRGAETQYF | TGTGCCAGCAGCCGGGGGGCGGAGACCCAGTACTTC
15 | once | TRBJ2-5 | TRBD2 | TRBV30 | CAWNYGSGVRETQYF | TGTGCCTGGAATTACGGGAGCGGGGTAAGAGAGACCCAGTACTTC
15 | NA | TRBJ2-1 | TRBD1 | TRBV6-4 | CASSVTGDGYNEQFF | TGTGCCAGCAGTGTAACAGGGGACGGCTACAATGAGCAGTTCTTC
17 | NA | TRBJ2-1 | TRBD2 | TRBV4-2 | CASSRRGLAGGLNEQFF | TGTGCCAGCAGCAGACGGGGACTAGCGGGAGGACTCAATGAGCAGTTCTTC
14 | NA | TRBJ2-5 | TRBD2 | TRBV11-2 | CASSLGTSRETQYF | TGTGCCAGCAGCTTGGGGACTAGTCGGGAGACCCAGTACTTC
14 | NA | TRBJ2-3 | NA | TRBV12-5 | CASGPPSPTDTQYF | TGTGCTAGTGGCCCGCCCAGCCCCACAGATACGCAGTATTTT
14 | once | TRBJ1-2 | NA | TRBV2 | CASSVLIGNYGYTF | TGTGCCAGCAGTGTTCTTATCGGTAACTATGGCTACACCTTC
17 | NA | TRBJ2-3 | TRBD1 | TRBV10-2 | CASSDVQGASGTDTQYF | TGCGCCAGCAGTGATGTGCAGGGGGCGAGTGGCACAGATACGCAGTATTTT
13 | many | TRBJ1-5 | NA | TRBV7-3 | CASSFGFDQPQHF | TGTGCCAGCAGCTTCGGATTTGATCAGCCCCAGCATTTT